These 9 T cell receptor beta chains share one sample of origin, sequenced in a study of cytomegalovirus exposure and HLA in healthy donors. The PCR was carried out with 60 Vbeta primers and 13 Jbeta primers. Clones were read by immunoSEQ multiplex PCR, and TCRdb kept only the in-frame ones, dropping some. This sample yields about 190,000 clones, of which roughly four fifths are seen a single time; 1.6% belongs to the top ten. Sequenced material: PBMCs. These TCRs come from a man over 45 in good health and CMV-seronegative.

The gene calls are TRBV6-1 and TRBJ1-2, with 10 bases lining up with TRBD1. Germline V lookup: CDR1 MNHNS, CDR2 SASEGT. The length of the CDR3 is 15 residues. Germline trimming cut 3 bases from V and 4 bases from J; bases unmatched to any gene: 5. CDR3 region: CASSDRDRGSYGYTF. CDR3 coding DNA: TGTGCCAGCAGTGACCGGGACAGGGGTAGCTATGGCTACACCTTC.

This sequence joins TRBV10-3 and TRBJ1-1, with 9 bases that match TRBD1. The trim removed 0 bases at V and 11 bases at J, leaving 7 bases unmatched. The germline V gene encodes CDR1 ENHRY and CDR2 SYGVKD. CDR3 length equals 14 residues. The DNA for the CDR3 is TGTGCCATCAGTGAGTCCTCGGACAGGGGAGGTGCTTTCTTT. Its protein is CAISESSDRGGAFF.

The chain joins TRBV18 to TRBJ2-1, with D perhaps matching TRBD1 (5 bases). The length of the CDR3 is 14 residues. The germline V gene has CDR1 KGHSH and CDR2 LQKENI. Trimming took 2 bases from V and 4 from J, leaving 9 bases between them. The DNA for the CDR3 is TGTGCCAGCTCACCAGACAGCACATACAATGAGCAGTTCTTC. It translates to CASSPDSTYNEQFF.

Here the CDR3 reads CASTTLAGSREQYF. DNA of the CDR3: TGCGCCAGCACCACACTAGCAGGGTCGAGGGAGCAGTACTTC. The chain combines TRBV5-1 with TRBJ2-7, with D perhaps matching TRBD2 (6 bases). The ends were cut back, 6 bases at V and 7 bases at J, with 20 bases in the middle. CDR3 size: 14 residues. The germline gives CDR1 SGHRS, CDR2 YFSETQ.

The chain couples TRBV10-1 to TRBJ2-7; D perhaps matches TRBD2 (5 bases). This CDR3 spans 16 amino acids. Germline V CDR1 and CDR2: WNHNN, SYGVQD (reference sequence). Trimming removed 4 bases at V and 3 bases at J, with 19 bases between. The CDR3 DNA reads TGCGCCAGCAGTGGCCGGGAACCCGACCTTGTCTACGAGCAGTACTTC. Translation gives CASSGREPDLVYEQYF.

The chain uses TRBV19 and TRBJ1-1, with 7 bases lining up with TRBD1. The CDR3 consists of 12 residues. V shed 9 bases and J 6 bases; nucleotides not matched to a gene: 7. Germline CDR1 LNHDA, CDR2 SQIVND (reference sequence). CDR3 nucleotides: TGTGCCAGCTCGGGACAGTTCGCTGAAGCTTTCTTT. As protein: CASSGQFAEAFF.

This clone showed up just a few times. The V call is TRBV29-1, the J call TRBJ2-3; D might be TRBD2 (6 bases). V was shortened by 3 bases and J by 4 bases, with 8 bases between the two germline ends. Looked up from germline, CDR1 is SQVTM and CDR2 is ANQGSEA. The CDR3 has 12 residues. This CDR3 reads CSVEGEADTQYF. The CDR3 nucleotides read TGCAGCGTTGAGGGGGAGGCAGATACGCAGTATTTT.

This clone appeared once. The chain joins TRBV30 to TRBJ2-3; D call uncertain. Trimming removed 8 bases from V and 2 bases from J, with 11 bases in between. Germline lookup yields CDR1 GTSNPN and CDR2 SVGIG (reference sequence). The CDR3 has 12 residues. CDR3 sequence: CAGQPFTDTQYF. The CDR3 DNA is TGTGCCGGCCAACCCTTCACAGATACGCAGTATTTT.

The J gene is TRBJ2-1, the V gene TRBV6-5, with TRBD2 matching 9 bases. CDR1 and CDR2 (germline): MNHEY, SVGAGI. This CDR3 is 14 amino acids long. J gave up 7 bases and V 5 bases, and 6 bases lay outside the gene matches. CDR3 amino acids: CASSPGLAWNEQFF. The DNA for the CDR3 is TGTGCCAGCAGTCCAGGACTAGCGTGGAATGAGCAGTTCTTC.